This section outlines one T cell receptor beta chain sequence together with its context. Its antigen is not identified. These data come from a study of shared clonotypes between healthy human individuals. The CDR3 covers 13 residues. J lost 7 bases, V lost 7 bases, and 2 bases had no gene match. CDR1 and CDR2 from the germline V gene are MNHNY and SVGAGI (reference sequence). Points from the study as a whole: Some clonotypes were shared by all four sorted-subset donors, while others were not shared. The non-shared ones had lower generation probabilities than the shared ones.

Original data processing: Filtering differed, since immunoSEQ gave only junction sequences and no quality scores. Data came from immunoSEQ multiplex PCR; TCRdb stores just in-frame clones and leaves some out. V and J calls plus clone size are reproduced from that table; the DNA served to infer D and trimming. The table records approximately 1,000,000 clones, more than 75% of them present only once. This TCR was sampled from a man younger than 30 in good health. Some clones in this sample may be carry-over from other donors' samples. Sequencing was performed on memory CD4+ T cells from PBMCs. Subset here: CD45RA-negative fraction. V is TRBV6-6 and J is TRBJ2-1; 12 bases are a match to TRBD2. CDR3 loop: CASTGTSGNEQFF. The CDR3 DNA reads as TGTGCCAGCACTGGGACTAGCGGGAATGAGCAGTTCTTC.